These T cell receptor beta chains were read from a single sample in a study of blood T cell repertoires in COVID-19. TCRdb's table, derived via immunoSEQ multiplex PCR, lists solely in-frame clones and lacks some. This table holds 3,500 or so clones, more than 70% found once. The sequenced sample consisted of peripheral blood. All receptors derive from a human donor in a cohort sampled during active COVID-19. Both conserved end residues are part of each CDR3. The D gene is left open where the match is weak. A row's size may be missing; if present it is once, few, many or a size class.

size	J	V	length	D	DNA	CDR3
NA	TRBJ1-2	TRBV11-2	15	NA	TGTGCCAGCAGCTTAGTTCCGACAGCGCCTTATGGCTACACCTTC	CASSLVPTAPYGYTF
NA	TRBJ2-2	TRBV5-8	15	TRBD1	TGTGCCAGCAACCCGGGACAGGCGAACACCGGGGAGCTGTTTTTT	CASNPGQANTGELFF
NA	TRBJ2-5	TRBV7-6	13	TRBD2	TGTGCCAGCAGCCAAGCGGGGGTAGAGACCCAGTACTTC	CASSQAGVETQYF
NA	TRBJ2-1	TRBV7-8	16	TRBD2	TGTGCCAGCAGCCTCCTCTCGCGGGGGGGCCATAATGAGCAGTTCTTC	CASSLLSRGGHNEQFF
NA	TRBJ2-7	TRBV15	15	TRBD1	TGTGCCACCAGCAGAGCCCTGGACAGGGTTTACGAGCAGTACTTC	CATSRALDRVYEQYF
NA	TRBJ2-7	TRBV7-2	15	NA	TGTGCCAGCAGCCACTTCGGGAGACGCACCTACGAGCAGTACTTC	CASSHFGRRTYEQYF
NA	TRBJ1-6	TRBV12-3/TRBV12-4	13	NA	TGTGCCAGCAGGTTGGGGCCTGGATCACCCCTCCACTTT	CASRLGPGSPLHF
large	TRBJ2-7	TRBV5-1	16	TRBD1	TGCGCCAGCAGCTCGCGACCACAGGGGGCGGGGTACGAGCAGTACTTC	CASSSRPQGAGYEQYF
NA	TRBJ1-5	TRBV14	14	NA	TGTGCCAGCAGCCAAGATCCCGGGAATCAGCCCCAGCATTTT	CASSQDPGNQPQHF
NA	TRBJ2-1	TRBV6-1	15	NA	TGTGCCAGCAGTGACCGCGGGGCCCCCTACAATGAGCAGTTCTTC	CASSDRGAPYNEQFF
NA	TRBJ1-4	TRBV7-2	15	TRBD1	TGTGCCAGCAGCTTAATGGGACAGATAGTAGAAAAACTGTTTTTT	CASSLMGQIVEKLFF
NA	TRBJ2-1	TRBV7-2	16	NA	TGTGCCAGCAGCAAGCGAGGGGGGGCAACCTACAATGAGCAGTTCTTC	CASSKRGGATYNEQFF
NA	TRBJ2-1	TRBV19	13	TRBD2	TGTGCCAGTGTAGCTAGCGGGGACAATGAGCAGTTCTTC	CASVASGDNEQFF
NA	TRBJ1-4	TRBV25-1	15	NA	TGTGCCAGCAGTTCCGGGCAGGGCTATTATGAAAAACTGTTTTTT	CASSSGQGYYEKLFF
NA	TRBJ2-1	TRBV9	13	TRBD2	TGTGCCAACCGACTAGCGGGTGGGAGTGAGCAGTTCTTC	CANRLAGGSEQFF